The sequence of this T cell receptor (beta chain) was determined in a study of regulatory T cells in long-lasting Graves disease. Arm-PCR of CDR3 regions and iRepertoire HTBI primers were used to build TCR beta libraries. TCRdb re-analysed the multiplex PCR reads in MiXCR, keeping a single row per CDR3 protein. This table holds roughly 500,000 distinct CDR3 sequences, 14% found once. This clonotype was recorded at least ten times. With V trimmed by 1 base and J by 10 bases, 6 bases remained unmatched. The CDR3 sequence is 13 residues long. Germline CDR1 and CDR2: KGHSH and LQKENI. Time point noted: newly diagnosed GD, antithyroid drugs for less than 3 months. Following extraction of RNA from PBMCs, that RNA was used to make the TCR library. These data were likewise used in another study, on T cells in Graves' hyperthyroidism and ophthalmopathy.

The sample was peripheral blood mononuclear cells (PBMCs), taken at new diagnosis, from a patient treated with antithyroid drugs. This chain joins TRBV18 and TRBJ1-1; 7 positions agree with TRBD1. The sequence was obtained from a woman in her forties or fifties with Graves disease. The CDR3 nucleotides read TGTGCCAGCTCACCACTTGACAGGGCGGGAGCTTTCTTT. Amino acid sequence: CASSPLDRAGAFF.